This T cell receptor beta chain was sequenced in a study of blood T cell repertoires in COVID-19 (dated by TCRdb to about 2020). For the wider study: Samples covering the acute and convalescent phases of COVID-19 were provided by collaborators in the United States, Italy and Spain. The material from the prospective study consisted of cDNA or gDNA derived from T cells, B-cell-depleted T cells, or PBMCs. Deeply sampled blood TCRbeta repertoires from subjects exposed to, actively infected with, or recovered from COVID-19 were included in the dataset. The repertoires were made available in a free public database intended to serve as a resource for research on the immune response to SARS-CoV-2. Samples were obtained from the ongoing ImmuneRACE study (first 160 participants) and from 1,254 subjects provided by 6 global collaborators. Sample metadata almost always included a de-identified subject ID, COVID-19 status, age in years and sex. Where available, HLA class I and class II types were obtained from metadata supplied by the sample provider rather than from assay-based typing. The full study reports these points: The amount of clinical and demographic metadata varied by source and participant and was provided uncurated.

Trimming leaves V shorter by 5 bases and J shorter by 4 bases, with the junction holding 7 bases beyond the gene matches. CDR1 and CDR2 are drawn from the germline V gene: LGHNA, YNFKEQ. The CDR3, from cysteine to phenylalanine, totals 15 residues. Only the CDR3 portion is preserved as DNA: 45 bases, with reading frame beginning at the first base. Collaborating institutions collected whole blood in K2EDTA tubes following their own protocols. For TCRbeta analysis, collaborator samples were shipped as frozen whole blood, as isolated PBMCs, or as DNA extracted from either sample type. TCRbeta CDR3 regions were amplified from genomic DNA using the immunoSEQ Assay, a bias-controlled multiplex PCR. Regarding the original processing steps: The number of nucleated cells in each sample was estimated by amplification of reference gene primers within the assay. Sequence reads were collapsed and filtered to measure the absolute abundance of every unique TCRbeta CDR3 rearrangement. Productive Simpson clonality was computed per sample as the square root of Simpson's diversity index over productive rearrangements. The table comes from immuneACCESS by way of TCRdb, which keeps in-frame sequences with V and J called. Part of the clones is missing from these tables; in studies checked, under half for an unresolved V gene and the rest for unknown reasons. The DNA gave D and trimming, while V, J and clone size come from that table. Present in this sample are about 11,000 clones, roughly 81% of which were seen just once. In total, the top ten clones hold about a third of the sample.

As regards this clone: The antigen this receptor binds is unknown. Per-base qualities were not stored, and no clone one base away is much larger.

This TCR was sampled from a man in his fifties with active COVID-19. The chain is encoded by TRBV4-2 joined to TRBJ2-3; TRBD2 fits 9 bases in the junction. The sequencing input was peripheral blood. CDR3 loop: CASSSPAGGADTQYF. The nucleotide sequence reads TGTGCCAGCAGCTCCCCAGCGGGAGGAGCAGATACGCAGTATTTT.